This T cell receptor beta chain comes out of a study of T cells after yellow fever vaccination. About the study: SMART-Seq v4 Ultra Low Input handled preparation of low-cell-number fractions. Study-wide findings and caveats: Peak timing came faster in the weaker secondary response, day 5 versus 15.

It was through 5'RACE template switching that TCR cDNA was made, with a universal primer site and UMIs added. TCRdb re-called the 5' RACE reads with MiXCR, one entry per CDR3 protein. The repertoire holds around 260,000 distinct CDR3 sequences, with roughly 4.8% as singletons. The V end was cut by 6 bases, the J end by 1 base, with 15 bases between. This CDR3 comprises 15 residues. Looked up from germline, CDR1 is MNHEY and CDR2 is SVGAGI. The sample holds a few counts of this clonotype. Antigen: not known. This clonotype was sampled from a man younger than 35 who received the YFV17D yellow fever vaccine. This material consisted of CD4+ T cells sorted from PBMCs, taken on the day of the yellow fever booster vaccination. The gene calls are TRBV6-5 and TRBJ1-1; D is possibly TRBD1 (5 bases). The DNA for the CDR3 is TGTGCCAGCAGCCACTCGGGACGGAGGAACACTGAAGCTTTCTTT. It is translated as CASSHSGRRNTEAFF.